This T cell receptor (beta chain) was sequenced for a study of shared clonotypes between healthy human individuals. Tens of thousands of T cell genomes (around 190 ng DNA) went into each sorted-subset replicate. Original processing notes: Sequence data from immunoSEQ were junction-only and lacked quality scores; consequently, filtering differed. Clones were read by immunoSEQ multiplex PCR, and TCRdb kept only the in-frame ones, dropping some. The DNA gave D and trimming, while V, J and clone size come from that table. The table records over a million clones, 75% to 80% of them present only once. This TCR was sampled from a man between 18 and 29 years old in good health. Some clones in this sample may be carry-over from other donors' samples. The sequenced sample was memory CD4+ T cells from PBMCs. This sample's subset: CD45RA-negative fraction.

The CDR3, as DNA: TGCGCCAGCAGCTCGACGGGACTAGCGGCTAGCACAGATACGCAGTATTTT. Translating gives CASSSTGLAASTDTQYF. This sequence joins TRBV5-1 and TRBJ2-3, with TRBD2 matching over 11 bases. The length of the CDR3 is 17 residues. V shed 3 bases, J shed 0 bases, and the junction held 6 bases outside the gene matches. CDR1 is SGHRS and CDR2 is YFSETQ in the germline V gene.